The following is a T cell receptor (beta chain) sequence with its context. Its recognized antigen is unknown. The sample holds no much larger clone one base away, and base qualities are not on file. From its cysteine to its phenylalanine, the CDR3 spans 15 amino acids. Just the 45-base CDR3 DNA is kept, in frame starting at base 1. The germline V gene gives CDR1 as KGHSH and CDR2 as LQKENI. After removal of 3 bases from V and 8 bases from J, the junction retains 10 bases not matched to a gene. The data were taken from a study of T cell changes during pregnancy in multiple sclerosis (dated by TCRdb to between 2017 and 2020). In terms of the full investigation: Changes in the T cell repertoire over the course of pregnancy were examined in this study in women with multiple sclerosis.

Libraries were constructed by the immunoSEQ multiplex PCR assay. This immuneACCESS table, as held by TCRdb, lists in-frame sequences with V and J called but not all clones. Of the missing ones, under half trace to an unresolved V gene in checked studies; the others have no known cause. The sample contains 30,000 to 35,000 clones, roughly nine tenths of them found a single time. The ten largest clones capture about 0.41% of the sample. This TCR derives from a female donor in good health, enrolled as a control in a pregnancy study. The chain is made from TRBV18 and TRBJ1-2; the junction holds 9 bases that match TRBD1. The sequencing used CD4+ T cells from peripheral blood mononuclear cells, collected in the second trimester of pregnancy. The DNA sequence follows: TGTGCCAGCTCACCGTCGTCCGGGACAGGGATCGGCTACACCTTC. This encodes CASSPSSGTGIGYTF.